The clone carrying this T cell receptor (beta chain) was seen a few times. Antigen unknown. The sample belongs to a study of cytomegalovirus exposure and HLA in healthy donors. Whole-study context: Caucasian-associated ancestry cluster membership applied to approximately 81% of 398 genotyped donors. Study conclusions and caveats: Most likely, a cluster of highly shared sequence variants arose as a sequencing artifact. It was reported that TCR beta sequences correctly inferred the HLA-A and HLA-B alleles for most subjects.

V lost 4 bases, J lost 1 base, and 10 bases lay in between. Germline CDR1 reads MNHEY; CDR2 reads SVGAGI. This CDR3 is built from 14 residues. It was healthy bone marrow donors who served as donors. It was with 60 Vbeta and 13 Jbeta primers that the PCR ran. Generated by immunoSEQ multiplex PCR, the TCRdb table keeps only in-frame clones and is missing some. The repertoire holds approximately 140,000 clones, with approximately 80% as singletons. This clonotype was obtained from a woman in her fifties or sixties in good health and CMV-seronegative. The V call is TRBV6-5, the J call TRBJ1-2; D is ambiguous. Sequenced material: PBMCs. CDR3 region: CASSSAAVNYGYTF. CDR3 DNA sequence: TGTGCCAGCAGTTCCGCGGCTGTTAACTATGGCTACACCTTC.